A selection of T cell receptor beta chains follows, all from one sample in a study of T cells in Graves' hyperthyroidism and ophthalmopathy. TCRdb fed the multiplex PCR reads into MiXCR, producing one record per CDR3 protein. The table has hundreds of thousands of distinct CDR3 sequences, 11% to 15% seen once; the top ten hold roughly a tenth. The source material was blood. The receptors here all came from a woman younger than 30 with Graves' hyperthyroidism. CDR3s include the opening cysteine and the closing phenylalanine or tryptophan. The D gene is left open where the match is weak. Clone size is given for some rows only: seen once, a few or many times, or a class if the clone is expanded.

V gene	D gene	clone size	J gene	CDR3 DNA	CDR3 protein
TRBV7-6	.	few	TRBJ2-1	TGTGCCAGCAGCAAAAAAGCATCGAGTGGGAATGAGCAGTTCTTC	CASSKKASSGNEQFF
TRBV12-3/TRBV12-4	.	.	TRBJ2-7	TGTGCCAGCAGTTTCACAAGTACATCAGCCGAGCAGTACTTC	CASSFTSTSAEQYF
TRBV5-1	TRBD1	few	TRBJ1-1	TGCGCCAGCAGCTCCAGGACAGGCGGTGAAGACACTGAAGCTTTCTTT	CASSSRTGGEDTEAFF
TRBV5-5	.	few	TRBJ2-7	TGTGCCAGCAGCCTACCGTTACGATCCTACCCTTTTTACGAGCAGTACTTC	CASSLPLRSYPFYEQYF
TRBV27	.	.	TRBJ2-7	TGTGCCAGCAGTACACAACAGGTATCCCCCTACGAGCAGTACTTC	CASSTQQVSPYEQYF
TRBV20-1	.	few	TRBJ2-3	TGCAGTGCTAGAGCCCGGGACTGGGGTGGGGATACGCAGTATTTT	CSARARDWGGDTQYF
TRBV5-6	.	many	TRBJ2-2	TGTGCCAGCAGCTTTGGCGGGATTGCGAACACCGGGGAGCTGTTTTTT	CASSFGGIANTGELFF
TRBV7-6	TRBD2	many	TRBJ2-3	TGTGCCAGCAGCTTAAACACTAGCGGGAGTATTAGTACGCAGTATTTT	CASSLNTSGSISTQYF
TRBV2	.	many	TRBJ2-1	TGTGCCAGCAGCCGGGGATACAATGAGCAGTTCTTC	CASSRGYNEQFF
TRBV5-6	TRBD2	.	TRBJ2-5	TGTGCCAGCAGCTTGAGGGCTAGCGGGAGGGCCAGGGAGACCCAGTACTTC	CASSLRASGRARETQYF
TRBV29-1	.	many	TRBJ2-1	TGCAGCGTTAAGGGGGGCAATGAGCAGTTCTTC	CSVKGGNEQFF
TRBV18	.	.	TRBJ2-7	TGTGCCAGCCGTTTAGGGCTTGCCTACGAGCAGTACTTC	CASRLGLAYEQYF
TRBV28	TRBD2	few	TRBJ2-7	TGTGCCAGCAACCCCACCCCCCCTACTGGGCGGGAGGGGTACGAGCAGTACTTC	CASNPTPPTGREGYEQYF
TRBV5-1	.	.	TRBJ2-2	TGCGCCAGCAGCTTGGCCCCCGGGGTACCCGGGGAGCTGTTTTTT	CASSLAPGVPGELFF
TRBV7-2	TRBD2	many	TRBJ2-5	TGTGCCAGCAGCCCTAGCGGGAGCGGGGAGACCCAGTACTTC	CASSPSGSGETQYF
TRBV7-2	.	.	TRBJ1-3	TGTGCCAGCAGCCTCTGGGGAGACACCATATATTTT	CASSLWGDTIYF
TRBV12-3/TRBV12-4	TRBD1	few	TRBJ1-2	TGTGCCAGCAGCATGGACAGGAGGAGTGGCTACACCTTC	CASSMDRRSGYTF
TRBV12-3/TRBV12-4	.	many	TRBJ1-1	TGTGCCAGCAGTTTTTCAGGTGTGAACACTGAAGCTTTCTTT	CASSFSGVNTEAFF
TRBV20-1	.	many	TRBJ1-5	TGCAGTGCTTACGACAGGAATAATCAGCCCCAGCATTTT	CSAYDRNNQPQHF
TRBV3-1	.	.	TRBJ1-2	TGTGCCAGCAGCCGGTCGGTGCAGGTACGCGGCTACACCTTC	CASSRSVQVRGYTF
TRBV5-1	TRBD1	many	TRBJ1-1	TGCGCCAGCAGACAACCCGACAGGGCGGGCACTGAAGCTTTCTTT	CASRQPDRAGTEAFF
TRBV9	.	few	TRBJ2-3	TGTGCCAGCAGCGGAGAGGAGATAGTGCAGTATTTT	CASSGEEIVQYF
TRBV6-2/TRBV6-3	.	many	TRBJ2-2	TGTGCCAGCCAATACACCGGGGAGCTGTTTTTT	CASQYTGELFF
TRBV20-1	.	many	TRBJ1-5	TGCAGTGCCCCTCCACGGGGGCCCTTAGACAGGAGCAATCAGCCCCAGCATTTT	CSAPPRGPLDRSNQPQHF
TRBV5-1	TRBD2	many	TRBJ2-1	TGCGCCAGCAGCTCCCTGGCGGGGGTAGACAATGAGCAGTTCTTC	CASSSLAGVDNEQFF
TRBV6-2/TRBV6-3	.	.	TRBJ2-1	TGTGCCAGCACCGCCTTCGGGGCCGGAAATGAGCAGTTCTTC	CASTAFGAGNEQFF
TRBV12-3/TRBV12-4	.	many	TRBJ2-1	TGTGCCAGCAGTCCCGTGACTCTGAGCTCCTACAATGAGCAGTTCTTC	CASSPVTLSSYNEQFF
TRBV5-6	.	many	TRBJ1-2	TGTGCCAGCAGCTCAGCACTACAGGGCAATGGCTACACCTTC	CASSSALQGNGYTF